This record concerns one T cell receptor beta chain sequence. V lost 5 bases and J lost 6, with 14 bases in between. The CDR3 sequence is 13 residues long. CDR1 and CDR2 (germline): SGHTA, FQGNSA. Sequenced by immunoSEQ multiplex PCR; TCRdb stores in-frame clones only, minus some. The profile shows about 180,000 clones, 89% of them singletons. The data originate from a study of blood T cell repertoires in COVID-19. Across the study: In each case, the material was cDNA or gDNA derived from T cells, B-cell-depleted T cells, or PBMCs.

The chain carries TRBV7-2 and TRBJ2-7; weak D call: TRBD1 (6 bases). Sample: peripheral blood. This receptor was identified in a man younger than 35 who had recovered from COVID-19. CDR3 bases: TGTGCCAGCAGCACAGGGACACTCGGCGAGCAGTACTTC. Translating it yields CASSTGTLGEQYF. Based on the CDR3 plus reference TRBV7-2 and TRBJ2-7, the full variable domain is GAGVSQSPSNKVTEKGKDVELRCDPISGHTALYWYRQSLGQGLEFLIYFQGNSAPDKSGLPSDRFSAERTGGSVSTLTIQRTQQEDSAVYLCASSTGTLGEQYFGPGTRLTVT.